This is a list of T cell receptor beta chains from one sample in a study of shared clonotypes between healthy human individuals. Sequencing used immunoSEQ multiplex PCR; TCRdb keeps in-frame clones, though not all of them. Of 2 million to 2.5 million clones listed, around 92% are singletons. Sequencing was carried out using naive CD4+ T cells from PBMCs. Receptors originate from a man aged 18 to 30 in good health. Some clones in this sample may be carry-over from other donors' samples. CDR3s include the opening cysteine and the closing phenylalanine or tryptophan. The order of the fields is D gene, clone size, V gene, J gene, CDR3 DNA, CDR3 protein. The D gene is left open where the match is weak. Size values are once, few and many counts, or a class for expanded clones, and some rows have none.

>NA|NA|TRBV5-1|TRBJ2-7
TGCGCCAGCAGCTTGGGGGGAGCACGTAGCTCCTACGAGCAGTACTTC
CASSLGGARSSYEQYF
>NA|NA|TRBV6-6|TRBJ2-7
TGTGCCAGCAGTTACCGGCAGGCCCACGAGCAGTACTTC
CASSYRQAHEQYF
>TRBD2|NA|TRBV2|TRBJ2-6
TGTGCCGGGGGGGCTGGGGCCAACGTCCTGACTTTC
CAGGAGANVLTF
>NA|NA|TRBV18|TRBJ2-2
TGTGCCAGCTCACCTAGGTTGGGCACCGGGGAGCTGTTTTTT
CASSPRLGTGELFF
>TRBD1|NA|TRBV27|TRBJ2-7
TGTGCCAGCAGTCGACAGGGCTCCTACGAGCAGTACTTC
CASSRQGSYEQYF
>NA|NA|TRBV10-2|TRBJ1-3
TGCGCCAGCAGTGAGTCCGGAAACACCATATATTTT
CASSESGNTIYF
>TRBD2|NA|TRBV7-2|TRBJ2-7
TGTGCCAGCGGCGTAGCGGGAGGATGGTACGAGCAGTACTTC
CASGVAGGWYEQYF
>NA|few|TRBV2|TRBJ2-7
TGTGCCAGCAGTTATAGCTCCTACGAGCAGTACTTC
CASSYSSYEQYF
>NA|NA|TRBV7-2|TRBJ1-1
TGTGCCAGCACCATTAGGGGGACGATGAACACTGAAGCTTTCTTT
CASTIRGTMNTEAFF
>NA|NA|TRBV19|TRBJ2-3
TGTGCCAAAATGCGGGGACAGAGTAGCACAGATACGCAGTATTTT
CAKMRGQSSTDTQYF
>NA|once|TRBV28|TRBJ1-5
TGTGCCAGCACAACGTGGGTGGGGAGCAATCAGCCCCAGCATTTT
CASTTWVGSNQPQHF
>NA|NA|TRBV20-1|TRBJ2-1
TGCAGTGCTTCTACCGGGTCCGAGCAGTTCTTC
CSASTGSEQFF
>TRBD1|NA|TRBV9|TRBJ1-1
TGTGCCAGCAGCGTAGATTTAGGGGGCGCAAGCACTGAAGCTTTCTTT
CASSVDLGGASTEAFF
>NA|NA|TRBV19|TRBJ1-5
TGTGCCAGTAGAGCGACCTATAGCAATCAGCCCCAGCATTTT
CASRATYSNQPQHF
>TRBD2|NA|TRBV7-2|TRBJ2-3
TGTGCCAGCAGCTTTTATAGCGGGAGTGGGGCAGATACGCAGTATTTT
CASSFYSGSGADTQYF
>NA|NA|TRBV29-1|TRBJ2-2
TGCAGCGGATTACACGGCAAGGGACGTGAGGAGCTGTTTTTT
CSGLHGKGREELFF
>NA|NA|TRBV5-1|TRBJ1-1
TGCGCCAGCAGCTTGCAGGGTTTGACTGAAGCTTTCTTT
CASSLQGLTEAFF
>NA|NA|TRBV6-5|TRBJ2-5
TGTGCCAGCAGACCTCGAGGGGAGACCCAGTACTTC
CASRPRGETQYF
>NA|NA|TRBV7-2|TRBJ1-1
TGTGCCAGCAGCTTAGCCAAAAGGTCCCTTAGTAAGGCTTTCTTT
CASSLAKRSLSKAFF
>NA|NA|TRBV28|TRBJ2-3
TGTGCCAGCAGTCCACAGACGGTTAGCACAGATACGCAGTATTTT
CASSPQTVSTDTQYF
>NA|once|TRBV18|TRBJ2-1
TGTGCCAGCTCACCACGGCAGGGGACGGGTGAGCAGTTCTTC
CASSPRQGTGEQFF
>NA|NA|TRBV27|TRBJ2-4
TGTGCCAGCAGTTCATTCCCCCAGGGGTTGTACTTC
CASSSFPQGLYF
>NA|NA|TRBV7-9|TRBJ2-5
TGTGCCAGCAGCTTAGGGCATTGGGAGACCCAGTACTTC
CASSLGHWETQYF
>NA|NA|TRBV2|TRBJ1-4
TGTGCCAGCAGTGATGGAGTGACTAATGAAAAACTGTTTTTT
CASSDGVTNEKLFF
>TRBD1|NA|TRBV9|TRBJ1-5
TGTGCCAGCAGCGTGACAGGGGGTGATCAGCCCCAGCATTTT
CASSVTGGDQPQHF
>TRBD2|NA|TRBV7-2|TRBJ2-7
TGTGCCAGCAGCCGGGACTACCGCTACGAGCAGTACTTC
CASSRDYRYEQYF
>TRBD1|once|TRBV25-1|TRBJ1-4
TGTGCCAGCAGTGCTCCCGGGACAGCCGCGCAAAAACTGTTTTTT
CASSAPGTAAQKLFF
>TRBD1|NA|TRBV5-1|TRBJ2-7
TGCGCCAGCAGCTTGTCCGGGACAGGGACCTACGAGCAGTACTTC
CASSLSGTGTYEQYF
>TRBD2|once|TRBV2|TRBJ2-7
TGTGCCAGCGGGGACCTCGGGACTAGCTTTGAGCAGTACTTC
CASGDLGTSFEQYF
>NA|NA|TRBV28|TRBJ2-7
TGTGCCAGCGGTGGCGGGAACACCTACGAGCAGTACTTC
CASGGGNTYEQYF
>NA|NA|TRBV2|TRBJ2-2
TGTGCCAGCAGTGAGTGGGACACCGGGGAGCTGTTTTTT
CASSEWDTGELFF
>TRBD1|few|TRBV7-9|TRBJ2-5
TGTGCCAGCAGCGCAGGGGGAGAGACCCAGTACTTC
CASSAGGETQYF
>NA|NA|TRBV28|TRBJ2-5
TGTGCCAGCAGCCCCGGACGGCTGTACCAAGAGACCCAGTACTTC
CASSPGRLYQETQYF
>TRBD1|NA|TRBV27|TRBJ1-1
TGTGCCAGCAGTTTATCGCCCCCGGGACAGGCGGCCCCTAACACTGAAGCTTTCTTT
CASSLSPPGQAAPNTEAFF
>NA|NA|TRBV5-1|TRBJ2-5
TGCGCCAGCAGCTTCACTAAAGAGACCCAGTACTTC
CASSFTKETQYF
>NA|NA|TRBV15|TRBJ2-5
TGTGCCACCAGCAGAGCGAGCGTACTAGAGACCCAGTACTTC
CATSRASVLETQYF